Described below is a single T cell receptor beta chain sequence and its context. The entry originates in a study of Ad26.COV2.S vaccination and SARS-CoV-2 variants. TCRdb's table, derived via immunoSEQ multiplex PCR, lists solely in-frame clones and lacks some. The sample lists some 300,000 clones, just over 85% occurring once. Treatment described: around 19 received Ad26.COV2.S at low or high dose, single or two shots; roughly 5 received placebo; per-sample allocation not given. Sampling was done on day 63 after the first vaccine or placebo injection. The CDR3 loop spans 14 amino acids. Per germline, CDR1 MNHNS and CDR2 SASEGT. V lost 3 bases to trimming and J lost 7 bases; unmatched junction nucleotides: 5.

The source of this sequence is a person aged 18-65 years who received the Ad26.COV2.S COVID-19 vaccine or a placebo. The sequencing here drew on peripheral blood, taken in a trial of Ad26.COV2.S vaccine versus placebo. This chain joins TRBV6-1 and TRBJ1-2; 10 bases match TRBD1. The DNA of the CDR3 is TGTGCCAGCAGTGACAGACAGGGGGCCTCTGGCTACACCTTC. Translation gives CASSDRQGASGYTF.